The rows below give T cell receptor beta chains drawn from one sample of a study of identical twins. MiXCR, applied by TCRdb to the 5' RACE reads, yields one record per CDR3 protein. The profile shows about 570,000 distinct CDR3 sequences, 9% to 10% of them singletons. These data also featured in a second study, about yellow fever vaccine responses in identical twins.

The sequenced sample was PBMCs. These receptors were taken from a woman between 18 and 29 years old in good health. Each CDR3 is given with its conserved first and last residue. The order of the fields is J gene, V gene, D gene, clone size, CDR3 DNA, CDR3 protein. D genes are given only for firm matches. Size values are once, few and many counts, or a class for expanded clones, and some rows have none.

TRBJ2-7 | TRBV10-3 | . | many | TGTGCCATCAGTGACCTGCACGGGGTCCCAGGGTATTACGAGCAGTACTTC | CAISDLHGVPGYYEQYF
TRBJ2-1 | TRBV21-1 | . | few | TGTGCCAGCAGCGCCTTATGGGACCGCCGCCCTCCCTGGGATGAGCAGTTCTTC | CASSALWDRRPPWDEQFF
TRBJ2-2 | TRBV9 | . | few | TGTGCCAGCAGCCCCCGATTTGGAAACGCGAACACCGGGGAGCTGTTTTTT | CASSPRFGNANTGELFF
TRBJ2-5 | TRBV6-4 | . | many | TGTGCCAGCAGTGACTCGTTCTTTGCGGTACAAGAGACCCAGTACTTC | CASSDSFFAVQETQYF
TRBJ1-1 | TRBV7-9 | . | . | TGTGCCAGCAGCTTAGTGCGTACGAACACTGAAGCTTTCTTT | CASSLVRTNTEAFF
TRBJ2-5 | TRBV5-1 | . | . | TGCGCCAGCAGTGCGGGGAGTGGGGAGACCCAGTACTTC | CASSAGSGETQYF
TRBJ1-4 | TRBV11-2 | . | few | TGTGCCAGCAGACAGAGAAGGGACAAGGCTGCAACTAATGAAAAACTGTTTTTT | CASRQRRDKAATNEKLFF
TRBJ2-1 | TRBV5-1 | . | few | TGCGCCAGCAGCTTGGGGGGTAGCCAGCTCGATAAGGAGTTCTTC | CASSLGGSQLDKEFF
TRBJ2-2 | TRBV6-1 | . | many | TGTGCCAGCAGGTCCTATGACACCGGGGAGCTGTTTTTT | CASRSYDTGELFF
TRBJ1-4 | TRBV20-1 | . | many | TGCAGTGCTAGAGGGGACGCCGAAAAACTGTTTTTT | CSARGDAEKLFF
TRBJ2-7 | TRBV27 | . | many | TGTGCCAGCAGTTTAGTTTTAGGAGGCGAGCAGTACTTC | CASSLVLGGEQYF
TRBJ2-5 | TRBV5-1 | TRBD1 | . | TGCGCCAGCAGCTTGGGAGGGACAGGGGGTCGATTTATCGGGACCCAGTACTTC | CASSLGGTGGRFIGTQYF
TRBJ2-2 | TRBV20-1 | TRBD1 | . | TGCAGTGCTACGGACAGGGTCACCGGGGAGCTGTTTTTT | CSATDRVTGELFF
TRBJ2-3 | TRBV9 | . | many | TGTGCCAGCAGCCTAGAAAACGGGGCTTGGACAGATACGCAGTATTTT | CASSLENGAWTDTQYF
TRBJ2-3 | TRBV10-3 | TRBD2 | few | TGTGCCATTTCTTACCGGGGGGGCAGGGAAGATACGCAGTATTTT | CAISYRGGREDTQYF
TRBJ2-1 | TRBV28 | TRBD2 | . | TGTGCCAGCAGTGGGCTAGCGGACACCTACAATGAGCAGTTCTTC | CASSGLADTYNEQFF
TRBJ2-3 | TRBV20-1 | . | many | TGCAGTGCTCCCAGAGGGGGAGTCTTAGATACGCAGTATTTT | CSAPRGGVLDTQYF
TRBJ1-5 | TRBV2 | . | many | TGTGCCAGCAGACCCACAGGGCGGCAGCCCCAGCATTTT | CASRPTGRQPQHF
TRBJ2-4 | TRBV20-1 | . | few | TGCAGTGCTAGCCCGCACCTCAGGGGGAGGCTGGCCAAAAACATTCAGTACTTC | CSASPHLRGRLAKNIQYF
TRBJ2-7 | TRBV7-2 | . | . | TGTGCCAGCAGCTTAGCAGCAGGTGTGTACGAGCAGTACTTC | CASSLAAGVYEQYF
TRBJ2-7 | TRBV7-2 | TRBD2 | . | TGTGCCAGCAGCCCGCACAGAGCGGGAGTACGTGACGAGCAGTACTTC | CASSPHRAGVRDEQYF
TRBJ2-4 | TRBV29-1 | . | . | TGCAGCGTGACACCAGGACTAGCCAAAAACATTCAGTACTTC | CSVTPGLAKNIQYF
TRBJ1-2 | TRBV20-1 | TRBD1 | many | TGCAGTGCTGGACAGGGAGCATTCGGCTACACCTTC | CSAGQGAFGYTF
TRBJ2-7 | TRBV11-2 | TRBD1 | . | TGTGCCAGCAGCGACGCTCCCGGGACAGTGAGCGAGCAGTACTTC | CASSDAPGTVSEQYF
TRBJ2-5 | TRBV3-1 | . | few | TGTGCCAGCAGCCCCTACGTACTAGTGGAGGAGACCCAGTACTTC | CASSPYVLVEETQYF
TRBJ2-7 | TRBV7-2 | TRBD1 | few | TGTGCCAGCAGCTTAGCCGATACAGGGGGCGGGGGGCAGTACTTC | CASSLADTGGGGQYF
TRBJ2-1 | TRBV4-1 | . | many | TGCGCCAGCAGCCAAGATCTTCGTGGCAATGAGCAGTTCTTC | CASSQDLRGNEQFF
TRBJ1-5 | TRBV19 | . | . | TGTGCCAGTGCCCAGAGACCGCGGACAGTGAATCAGCCCCAGCATTTT | CASAQRPRTVNQPQHF
TRBJ2-1 | TRBV11-1 | TRBD2 | few | TGTGCCAGCAGCTTAGATGCGGGGGGCTCCTACAATGAGCAGTTCTTC | CASSLDAGGSYNEQFF
TRBJ2-7 | TRBV27 | TRBD2 | . | TGTGCCAGCAGTTATAGCGGGAGTGGGTCCTACGAGCAGTACTTC | CASSYSGSGSYEQYF
TRBJ2-5 | TRBV10-3 | TRBD2 | many | TGTGCCATCAGTGGGGGGGGCCAAGAGACCCAGTACTTC | CAISGGGQETQYF
TRBJ2-4 | TRBV5-1 | TRBD2 | few | TGCGCCAGCAGCTTGGAACGGGGGGACATTCAGTACTTC | CASSLERGDIQYF
TRBJ2-7 | TRBV5-6 | . | few | TGTGCCAGCAGTTTCGCAGGGGCTTCGGTCTACGAGCAGTACTTC | CASSFAGASVYEQYF
TRBJ1-1 | TRBV28 | . | . | TGTGCCAGCAGGAGGGTCTATGAAGCTTTCTTT | CASRRVYEAFF
TRBJ1-2 | TRBV3-1 | . | few | TGTGCCAGCAGCCACAATTCAGGACTTGGCTACACCTTC | CASSHNSGLGYTF
TRBJ2-5 | TRBV12-3/TRBV12-4 | TRBD2 | many | TGTGCCAGCAGTTTTTTAGCGGGACAAGAGACCCAGTACTTC | CASSFLAGQETQYF
TRBJ2-7 | TRBV6-6 | . | few | TGTGCCATTAAAGGCAGGGACTCCTACGAGCAGTACTTC | CAIKGRDSYEQYF
TRBJ2-2 | TRBV7-6 | TRBD1 | . | TGTGCCAGCAGCTTAGGTGGGACAGGGGCCAACACCGGGGGGCTGTTTTTT | CASSLGGTGANTGGLFF
TRBJ2-7 | TRBV5-4 | TRBD1 | few | TGTGCCAGCAGCTTTTTACAGGGGGAGCAGTACTTC | CASSFLQGEQYF
TRBJ2-5 | TRBV4-1 | TRBD2 | few | TGCGCCAGCAGCCAAGATGGTCTAGCGGGGGAAGAGACCCAGTACTTC | CASSQDGLAGEETQYF
TRBJ1-1 | TRBV12-3/TRBV12-4 | . | . | TGTGCCAGCAGTTTAGACGACACTGAAGCTTTCTTT | CASSLDDTEAFF
TRBJ2-3 | TRBV20-1 | TRBD2 | many | TGCAGTGCTAGAGACTCCTTGCGGGAGACCACAGATACGCAGTATTTT | CSARDSLRETTDTQYF
TRBJ2-1 | TRBV6-2/TRBV6-3 | TRBD2 | . | TGTGCCAGCAGTCCAACCGGCGGGAGGTGGAATGAGCAGTTCTTC | CASSPTGGRWNEQFF
TRBJ2-7 | TRBV15 | TRBD1 | . | TGTGCCACCAGCAGAGTTCGGACAGGGGGAAACGAGCAGTACTTC | CATSRVRTGGNEQYF
TRBJ2-1 | TRBV12-5 | TRBD2 | once | TGTGCTAGTGGTTTGGTACTTGGACTAGCGGGAGAACCTGAGCAGTTCTTC | CASGLVLGLAGEPEQFF
TRBJ1-3 | TRBV7-6 | TRBD1 | many | TGTGCCAGCAGCTTAGGTGACAGGGGTGCAGTCGGTGGAAACACCATATATTTT | CASSLGDRGAVGGNTIYF
TRBJ2-3 | TRBV5-1 | . | many | TGCGCCAGCAGCTTGACAGGTTTTACTAGCACAGATACGCAGTATTTT | CASSLTGFTSTDTQYF
TRBJ2-1 | TRBV2 | . | . | TGTGCCAGCCTAGCTACGAGCGGGCTCGGCGAGCAGTTCTTC | CASLATSGLGEQFF
TRBJ2-3 | TRBV5-1 | TRBD2 | many | TGTGCCAGCAGCTTAGGTCTAGCGGGGGGGCCAGATACGCAGTATTTT | CASSLGLAGGPDTQYF
TRBJ1-6 | TRBV7-2 | TRBD1 | . | TGTGCCAGCAGCTTAGTTGCAGGGGGTAATAATTCACCCCTCCACTTT | CASSLVAGGNNSPLHF
TRBJ2-2 | TRBV6-1 | . | . | TGTGCCAGCAGTGTCAGGGAAAAGGGGACCGGGGAGCTGTTTTTT | CASSVREKGTGELFF
TRBJ2-7 | TRBV5-5 | . | many | TGTGCCAGCAGCTTGGAACAGCGCTACGAGCAGTACTTC | CASSLEQRYEQYF
TRBJ2-5 | TRBV15 | . | few | TGTGCCACCAGCAAGGGGCGCACAGGGATTGAGACCCAGTACTTC | CATSKGRTGIETQYF
TRBJ2-7 | TRBV29-1 | . | few | TGCAGCGTTCGGACGGAAACCTACGAGCAGTACTTC | CSVRTETYEQYF